The present entry profiles one T cell receptor beta chain with its context. The table came from immunoSEQ multiplex PCR; TCRdb's copy has only in-frame clones and leaves some out. The table includes approximately 1,500,000 clones, approximately 98% detected once. The entry originates in a study of shared clonotypes between healthy human individuals. Germline assignment: CDR1 SGHNT and CDR2 YYREEE (reference sequence). The V segment lost 3 bases and the J segment 6 bases; nucleotides outside the gene matches: 18. CDR3 length: 18 residues. Donors had no recently reported acute infections or vaccinations and were HIV-negative.

This clonotype was obtained from a man aged 25 to 40 in good health. Source material: naive CD4+ T cells sorted from blood. Documented subset: CD45RA+ positively selected. This chain connects TRBV5-4 to TRBJ1-2; 9 nucleotides align to TRBD1. The CDR3 region has the DNA TGTGCCAGCAGCTGGGGTGGCGGGACAGGGATTCGGAGCGATGGCTACACCTTC. This sequence encodes CASSWGGGTGIRSDGYTF.